The T cell receptor beta chain under discussion was sequenced for a study of TIL therapy for anti-PD-1-resistant metastatic lung cancer. Across the whole study: Patients had a median age of nearly 55 years (range 38-75). Half of patients were current or former smokers.

Time point noted: pre-treatment sample, taken before nivolumab and TIL therapy. Most excised metastases sampled were pleural nodules or supraclavicular lymph nodes. Progressing patients received lymphodepletion, expanded TIL infusion and IL-2. Overall study findings and caveats: Compared with baseline intratumoral T cells, expanded TIL cultures were more clonal and less diverse (roughly 6.5% vs 31%).

In the case of this clone: Its matching antigen is unknown.

This was the immunoSEQ v3 assay. Assay used: immunoSEQ multiplex PCR; TCRdb lists only in-frame clones, some missing. Here the sample spans 20,000 to 30,000 clones, less than 65% being singletons. Germline V lookup: CDR1 SGHRS, CDR2 YFSETQ. The CDR3 is 15 amino acids. V gave up 2 bases and J gave up 0 bases; unmatched junction bases: 5. The chain uses TRBV5-1 and TRBJ2-7; 7 bases line up with TRBD1. Sequences were derived from tumor tissue, sampled at baseline. The receptor comes from a woman between 30 and 79 years old with non-small cell lung cancer. In DNA form, the CDR3 reads TGCGCCAGCAGCTTAGGGGACAGAAGCTCCTACGAGCAGTACTTC. Encoded protein: CASSLGDRSSYEQYF.